The next 3 T cell receptor beta chains were all read from a single sample in a study of early stage breast cancer tumors. The protocol was immunoSEQ multiplex PCR, while the TCRdb copy is restricted to in-frame clones and leaves out a portion. This sample has roughly 34,000 clones, with 65% to 75% found just once. Material for sequencing was blood. The receptors were gathered from a person aged 55 to 75 with breast cancer.

The rearrangement links TRBV19 to TRBJ1-1; D gene ambiguous. CDR1 LNHDA and CDR2 SQIVND come from the germline V gene (reference sequence). V was cut by 7 bases and J by 2 bases, with 14 bases left in between. CDR3 length equals 14 residues. The DNA for the CDR3 is TGTGCCAGTACGCCTCATTTGTTCAACACTGAAGCTTTCTTT. Translated, it gives CASTPHLFNTEAFF.

The chain uses TRBV5-1 and TRBJ2-7; D perhaps matches TRBD1 (5 bases). Germline values: CDR1 SGHRS, CDR2 YFSETQ. The V and J ends lost 2 bases and 2 bases respectively, with 17 bases between them. The CDR3 runs 16 residues. The CDR3 reads CASSFSPSPGTYEQYF. CDR3 nucleotide sequence: TGCGCCAGCAGCTTTTCCCCCTCGCCAGGGACCTACGAGCAGTACTTC.

This clone came up a few times. The rearrangement joins TRBV4-1 to TRBJ1-3; D gene unclear. V lost 5 bases to trimming and J lost 0 bases, with 11 bases between them. CDR1 is MGHRA and CDR2 is YSYEKL in the germline V gene. The CDR3 loop spans 15 amino acids. The CDR3 sequence: CASSDARHSGNTIYF. The CDR3 DNA reads TGCGCCAGCAGCGACGCACGGCACTCTGGAAACACCATATATTTT.